The 5 T cell receptor beta chains reported below all come from one sample, sequenced in a study of blood T cell repertoires in COVID-19. This table comes from immunoSEQ multiplex PCR, and its TCRdb copy is limited to in-frame clones, with some not included. Seen here are 200,000 to 250,000 clones, about 80% observed once, and the top ten hold under 2%. Source material: PBMCs or T cells enriched from blood (not recorded which). The receptors derive from a man aged 55-75 years who had recovered from COVID-19.

The chain recombines TRBV3-1 (or the pseudogene TRBV3-2) with TRBJ1-6, with 9 positions matching TRBD1. This CDR3 contains 15 residues. Germline CDR1 reads LGHDT; CDR2 reads YNNKEL (reference sequence). J lost 5 bases, V lost 5 bases, and 4 bases had no gene match. The DNA of the CDR3 is TGTGCCAGCAGCGAACAGGGGGCCCATAATTCACCCCTCCACTTT. Its translation is CASSEQGAHNSPLHF.

Comment on this clone: The sample carries other DNA sequences with the same CDR3. J is TRBJ1-1 and V is TRBV20-1; D is possibly TRBD1 (6 bases). Germline CDR1 DFQATT, CDR2 SNEGSKA (reference sequence). The CDR3 loop spans 11 amino acids. V was trimmed by 6 bases and J by 4 bases, leaving 9 bases between them. The CDR3 sequence: CSATRGTEAFF. The CDR3 DNA sequence: TGCAGTGCGACCAGGGGCACTGAAGCTTTCTTT.

The V and J genes are TRBV24-1 and TRBJ2-3, with D possibly matching TRBD2 (5 bases). Germline V gene data show CDR1 as KGHDR and CDR2 as SFDVKD. This CDR3 spans 15 amino acids. Trimming took 1 base from V and 1 from J, leaving 8 bases between them. CDR3 bases: TGTGCCACCAGTGATTTTGGACTGGGCACAGATACGCAGTATTTT. Protein sequence: CATSDFGLGTDTQYF.

CDR3 nucleotides: TGCGCCAGCAGCCAGACAGGGGGCACAACTAATGAAAAACTGTTTTTT. As protein: CASSQTGGTTNEKLFF. V and J are TRBV5-1 and TRBJ1-4, with 10 bases that match TRBD1. The length of the CDR3 is 16 residues. Trimming took 4 bases from V and 0 from J; bases not matched to a gene: 3. The V gene's germline CDR1 is SGHRS and CDR2 YFSETQ.

The count of this clone is one. The chain uses TRBV6-5 and TRBJ2-7; D is ambiguous. CDR1 MNHEY and CDR2 SVGAGI come from the germline V gene. Trimming stripped 5 bases from V and 3 bases from J, with 14 bases between. The CDR3 is 14 residues long. CDR3 amino acids: CASSPPGNRYEQYF. The CDR3 coding sequence is TGTGCCAGCAGTCCCCCAGGTAACCGCTACGAGCAGTACTTC.